The entry below gives a single T cell receptor beta chain sequence along with its context. This clonotype was counted many times. What antigen it recognizes has not been identified. No base quality values were provided; no much bigger clone lies one nucleotide off. These data come from a study of T cells in Graves' hyperthyroidism and ophthalmopathy (dated by TCRdb to about 2019). Background for the entire study: Peripheral blood samples were taken at initial diagnosis, before any treatment was given. For training and testing, the approximately 97 patients in the discovery cohort were randomly divided in a 7:3 ratio. Thyroid tissue and blood T-cell repertoires from six Graves' hyperthyroidism patients were also compared in the study. The paper reports TCR Vbeta CDR3 sequencing of some 140 peripheral blood samples: 40 or so ophthalmopathy, fewer than 85 hyperthyroidism and around 17 progressor patients. A discovery cohort of about a hundred patients, roughly 45 with Graves' ophthalmopathy and 57 with stable Graves' hyperthyroidism, was used to find distinguishing TCR V-J signatures. After blood sampling, hyperthyroidism patients were treated with methimazole at a starting dose of 30 mg daily, and ophthalmopathy patients were treated with high-dose intravenous methylprednisolone. Prospective prediction of ophthalmopathy was tested in an independent validation cohort of 18 to 20 hyperthyroidism patients and 17 patients who later progressed to ophthalmopathy. The full study reports these points: Most expanded thyroid clonotypes (frequency above 0.001) were also found in blood, which suggests that blood repertoires may mirror thyroid immune responses. Sample size was not statistically predetermined, and blinding of investigators to group allocation was not performed. During validation, the model predicted progression to ophthalmopathy a median of approximately 7 months ahead of onset, with almost 71% sensitivity and about 75% specificity. In cross-validation, a model built on a 13 V-J signature told ophthalmopathy apart from stable hyperthyroidism with just under 90% sensitivity and 81% to 82% specificity, and in testing the same model reached 80%/75%.

TCR beta CDR3 regions were amplified from RNA transcripts. The first round of RT-PCR for the TCR CDR3 was performed with the HTBI primer set and the Qiagen OneStep RT-PCR kit. A second multiplex PCR round built the libraries, followed by size selection and purification. Sequencing of the libraries was done on an Illumina HiSeq2000 using paired-end 100 bp reads. The original pipeline was this. SOAPnuke was used to process the raw data, removing reads that contained adapters or uncalled bases, had a mean Phred below 15, or lacked an exact match to the constant primer or identifier. COPE v1.2.5 was used to merge the high-quality paired reads, and each unique nucleotide sequence was defined as a clonotype. MiTCR v1.1 was used to align the clonotypes against IMGT TRBV, TRBD and TRBJ reference segments. Only V-J combinations with frequency above 0.0001, covering 99% to 99.2% of repertoires, were analysed. The TCS score was defined as the ratio of F50 (clonal expansion) to E x V (chaos), calculated using BLOSUM62-based TCRdist between CDR3 peptides within each V-J. Welch's t-statistics and random forest reduced just over 500 V-J features to roughly 13, which were used in a naive Bayes classifier (R e1071). TCRdb trimmed public reads at Q25 via fastp, called clones via MiXCR and kept in-frame beta chains. Rows with a matching CDR3 protein are joined into one entry that keeps the most common DNA and genes. It is TCRdb's table, rather than the study itself, that gives the V and J calls and clone size. For this sample there are 550,000 to 650,000 distinct CDR3 sequences; approximately 13% appear just once. The ten most abundant clones make up 5.5% to 7.5% of the sample.

V has 4 bases trimmed and J has 8 bases trimmed; junction bases matching no gene number 10. From a lookup of the germline V gene (reference sequence), CDR1 and CDR2 are DFQATT and SNEGSKA. Spanning cysteine to phenylalanine, the CDR3 consists of 15 amino acids. Only the CDR3 region is kept as DNA, spanning 45 bases read in frame from base 1. The hyperthyroidism patients were between 18 and 65 years old and newly diagnosed, with a disease duration of less than 2 months. Any patient with an uncontrolled infection, another autoimmune disease, pregnancy or lactation was excluded. Clinical symptoms, serum thyroxine and TRAb, thyroid ultrasound, and orbital computed tomography formed the basis for the diagnoses. For progressor patients, blood was drawn at the first diagnosis of hyperthyroidism, before any ophthalmopathy symptoms had appeared. Ficoll-Paque density gradient centrifugation was used to isolate PBMCs from approximately 10 ml of fresh peripheral blood. Progressor patients were first diagnosed with Graves' hyperthyroidism and then developed ophthalmopathy during follow-up. Trizol reagent was used to extract total RNA, and RNA quality was then checked on an Agilent 2100 Bioanalyzer.

The chain links TRBV20-1 with TRBJ2-1; a stretch of 11 junction bases matches TRBD2. The TCR was taken from a woman aged 25 to 39 with Graves' hyperthyroidism that later progressed to Graves' ophthalmopathy. Sequencing was carried out using blood. This receptor carries the CDR3 CSAKGTSGLEDEQFF. The DNA sequence is as follows: TGCAGTGCTAAAGGGACTAGCGGACTCGAAGATGAGCAGTTCTTC.